One sample yielded the 7 T cell receptor beta chains listed below, sequenced in a study of T-cell reconstitution after alpha-beta-depleted transplantation in children. During its preparation, the TCRbeta library received unique molecular identifiers. TCRdb processed the PCR reads anew with MiXCR; each CDR3 protein has one entry. The sample has 150,000 to 200,000 distinct CDR3 sequences; less than 15% are singletons. Sequences were derived from PBMCs from the stem cell graft donor, sampled from the stem cell graft. The receptors here all came from a human donor who donated a stem cell graft to a child with acute lymphoblastic leukemia.

This chain uses TRBV28 with TRBJ2-2; 13 nucleotides match TRBD2. With V trimmed by 2 bases and J by 0 bases, 9 bases remained unmatched. The CDR3 contains 20 residues. In germline, CDR1 is MDHEN, CDR2 SYDVKM. CDR3 amino acids: CASSLPKGTSGTPNTGELFF. The CDR3 DNA reads TGTGCCAGCAGTTTACCCAAAGGGACTAGCGGGACCCCGAACACCGGGGAGCTGTTTTTT.

The rearrangement joins TRBV5-5 to TRBJ2-5; D gene ambiguous. Germline assignment: CDR1 SGHKS and CDR2 YYEKEE (reference sequence). The CDR3 totals 13 residues. The ends were cut back, 1 base at V and 5 bases at J, with 9 bases in the middle. CDR3: CASSLSGSETQYF. DNA for the CDR3: TGTGCCAGCAGCTTGTCGGGCAGTGAGACCCAGTACTTC.

This clonotype was counted at least ten times. In DNA form, the CDR3 reads TGTGCCAGCAGTCAAGGACAGGGTTCCTATAATTCACCCCTCCACTTT. It specifies CASSQGQGSYNSPLHF. The rearrangement uses TRBV27 and TRBJ1-6; 8 bases agree with TRBD1. The CDR3 is made up of 16 amino acids. J was trimmed by 1 base and V by 5 bases; bases with no gene match: 4. Germline CDR1 is MNHEY and CDR2 is SMNVEV (reference sequence).

This clonotype was observed many times. This chain links TRBV29-1 with TRBJ2-3; no reliable D call. V lost 3 bases and J lost 0, with 4 bases in between. Germline CDR1 and CDR2: SQVTM and ANQGSEA. This CDR3 comprises 12 residues. The CDR3 is CSVEISTDTQYF. The CDR3 DNA sequence: TGCAGCGTTGAGATTAGCACAGATACGCAGTATTTT.

This clonotype was detected a few times. The gene calls are TRBV5-1 and TRBJ1-2; tentatively, D is TRBD1 (6 bases). Looked up from germline, CDR1 is SGHRS and CDR2 is YFSETQ. V lost 7 bases and J lost 6, with 16 bases in between. The CDR3 sequence is 13 residues long. The CDR3, as DNA: TGCGCCAGCCGATTTACAGGGTACGATGGCTACACCTTC. As protein: CASRFTGYDGYTF.

V gene TRBV6-1 combines with J gene TRBJ2-5; 11 bases fit TRBD2. In germline, CDR1 is MNHNS, CDR2 SASEGT. With 6 bases clipped from V and 6 bases from J, the junction kept 12 bases outside the gene matches. The CDR3 totals 16 residues. This CDR3 reads CASRLIAGGPIKTQYF. The CDR3 nucleotides read TGTGCCAGCAGGTTGATAGCGGGAGGGCCGATAAAGACCCAGTACTTC.

In this sample, this clonotype turned up a few times. The rearrangement uses TRBV7-2 and TRBJ2-7; 7 bases match TRBD1. The CDR3 covers 13 residues. Germline-derived CDR1 and CDR2 are SGHTA and FQGNSA. V lost 5 bases to trimming and J lost 2 bases; unmatched junction nucleotides: 3. The CDR3 protein is CASSNGQAYEQYF. CDR3 nucleotide sequence: TGTGCCAGCAGCAACGGACAGGCCTACGAGCAGTACTTC. Drawing the rest from reference TRBV7-2 and TRBJ2-7, the complete variable domain is GAGVSQSPSNKVTEKGKDVELRCDPISGHTALYWYRQSLGQGLEFLIYFQGNSAPDKSGLPSDRFSAERTGGSVSTLTIQRTQQEDSAVYLCASSNGQAYEQYFGPGTRLTVT.